A single sample gave rise to the 8 T cell receptor beta chains below, sequenced in a study of response to subunit inactivated influenza vaccine (dated by TCRdb to 2017 to 2018). Library prep was done by RT-PCR. For sequencing, an Illumina HiSeq 2500 was employed. Clones were called with MiXCR by TCRdb after fastp trimmed the public reads at Q25, and only in-frame beta chains were retained. Each CDR3 protein appears once, grouped with its most common genes and DNA. The sample includes 150,000 to 200,000 distinct CDR3 sequences, with 12% observed a single time. Together, the top ten hold about 29% of the sample. This same sample was also taken into another study, of T cells expressing NK-cell markers. Taken from the second paper: TCR beta cDNA libraries were prepared using 5'RACE template switching, which introduced a universal primer site and unique molecular identifiers.

The sample consisted of CD8+ T cells sorted from PBMCs, taken 11 to 12 days after vaccination. Source of these receptors: a man aged 45 to 65 who received an inactivated influenza vaccine. Donor details come from another sample of the same person, matched by shared clones.

The sample holds a few counts of this clonotype. The chain recombines TRBV2 with TRBJ2-3; D is unresolved. This CDR3 region has 12 residues. The V gene's germline CDR1 is SNHLY and CDR2 FYNNEI. Trimming took 10 bases from V and 6 from J, leaving 14 bases between them. The CDR3 spells CATPNSPDTQYF. The CDR3 nucleotides read TGTGCCACCCCGAACTCCCCCGATACGCAGTATTTT.

The chain has TRBV27 and TRBJ2-7, with 15 bases aligning to TRBD2. CDR3 length equals 17 residues. V gave up 2 bases and J gave up 7 bases; unmatched junction bases: 9. Germline-derived CDR1 and CDR2 are MNHEY and SMNVEV (reference sequence). CDR3 DNA sequence: TGTGCCAGCAGTTTAAACACCGGGACTAGCGGGAGGAGGGAGCAGTACTTC. Its translation: CASSLNTGTSGRREQYF.

The V gene is TRBV4-1, the J gene TRBJ2-6; TRBD1 aligns across 7 bases. The junction had 8 bases not matched to a gene; V was cut back by 0 bases and J by 3 bases. Germline-derived CDR1 and CDR2 are MGHRA and YSYEKL. The CDR3 runs 18 residues. Here the CDR3 reads CASSQDRGKAYGANVLTF. CDR3 nucleotide sequence: TGCGCCAGCAGCCAAGACAGGGGGAAGGCTTATGGGGCCAACGTCCTGACTTTC.

The chain uses TRBV12-3 or TRBV12-4 and TRBJ2-1; 8 positions match TRBD2. V dropped 2 bases and J dropped 4; count of bases not matched to a gene: 4. This CDR3 spans 15 amino acids. CDR3 in DNA: TGTGCCAGCAGTTTACTGCTAGCGGGTTACAATGAGCAGTTCTTC. This codes for CASSLLLAGYNEQFF.

This clonotype was counted a few times. J is TRBJ2-3 and V is TRBV24-1; TRBD1 is a possible D gene (6 bases). The CDR3 contains 14 residues. The ends were cut back, 5 bases at V and 1 base at J, with 9 bases in the middle. The germline gives CDR1 KGHDR, CDR2 SFDVKD. This CDR3 reads CATSGSGGTDTQYF. Here the CDR3 DNA reads TGTGCCACCAGTGGTTCAGGGGGCACAGATACGCAGTATTTT.

This clonotype was picked up a small number of times. The rearrangement links TRBV7-6 to TRBJ2-5, with unresolved D. This CDR3 has 13 residues. V was pared by 5 bases and J by 5 bases, with 12 bases between. Germline CDR1 SGHVS, CDR2 FNYEAQ. CDR3 in DNA: TGTGCCAGCAGCCCCCCCCTCCTGGAGACCCAGTACTTC. Its protein product is CASSPPLLETQYF. The full variable domain, with the rest looked up from reference TRBV7-6 and TRBJ2-5, is GAGVSQSPRYKVTKRGQDVALRCDPISGHVSLYWYRQALGQGPEFLTYFNYEAQQDKSGLPNDRFSAERPEGSISTLTIQRTEQRDSAMYRCASSPPLLETQYFGPGTRLLVL.

This clonotype was recorded at least ten times. The rearrangement links TRBV29-1 to TRBJ2-1, with 13 bases matching TRBD2. Germline trimming cut 7 bases from V and 1 base from J; bases unmatched to any gene: 10. This CDR3 region has 17 residues. Germline V gene data show CDR1 as SQVTM and CDR2 as ANQGSEA. The CDR3 coding sequence is TGCAGCGCCGGACTAGCGGGAGCCTCCCTTTCCTACAATGAGCAGTTCTTC. Amino acid sequence: CSAGLAGASLSYNEQFF.

This clonotype has more than one count but fewer than ten. The V and J genes are TRBV15 and TRBJ1-5, with D possibly TRBD1 on 6 matching bases. Looked up from germline, CDR1 is LNHNV and CDR2 is YYDKDF (reference sequence). V was pared by 5 bases and J by 1 base, with 15 bases between. The CDR3 has 16 residues. The CDR3 bases are TGTGCCACCAGCGTAAGAGGACAGTTGAGCAATCAGCCCCAGCATTTT. This codes for CATSVRGQLSNQPQHF.